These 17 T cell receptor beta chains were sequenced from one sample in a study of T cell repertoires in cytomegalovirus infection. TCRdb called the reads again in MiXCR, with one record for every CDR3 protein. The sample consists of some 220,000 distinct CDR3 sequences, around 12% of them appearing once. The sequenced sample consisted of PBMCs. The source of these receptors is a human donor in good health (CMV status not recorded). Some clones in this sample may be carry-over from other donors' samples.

The CDR3 reads CASSSPGLPDTEAFF. The CDR3 nucleotides are TGTGCCAGCAGCTCCCCCGGTCTTCCGGACACTGAAGCTTTCTTT. The genes are TRBV7-9 and TRBJ1-1; D ambiguous. Germline V gene data show CDR1 as SEHNR and CDR2 as FQNEAQ (reference sequence). This CDR3 is built from 15 residues. Trimming pared 4 bases from V and 3 bases from J, leaving 15 bases between. The full variable domain, with the rest looked up from reference TRBV7-9 and TRBJ1-1, is DTGVSQNPRHKITKRGQNVTFRCDPISEHNRLYWYRQTLGQGPEFLTYFQNEAQLEKSRLLSDRFSAERPKGSFSTLEIQRTEQGDSAMYLCASSSPGLPDTEAFFGQGTRLTVV.

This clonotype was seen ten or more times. CDR3 in amino acids: CASRDNLNTEAFF. CDR3 coding DNA: TGTGCCAGCAGGGACAACCTGAACACTGAAGCTTTCTTT. The chain uses TRBV12-3 or TRBV12-4 and TRBJ1-1, with a tentative D call TRBD1 (5 bases). The CDR3 covers 13 residues. V lost 6 bases and J lost 0, with 8 bases in between.

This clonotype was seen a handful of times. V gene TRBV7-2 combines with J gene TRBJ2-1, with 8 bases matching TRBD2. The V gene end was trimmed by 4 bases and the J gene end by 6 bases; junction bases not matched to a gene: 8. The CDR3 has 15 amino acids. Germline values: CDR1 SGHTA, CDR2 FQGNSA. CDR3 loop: CASSSQAGALNEQFF. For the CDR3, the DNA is TGTGCCAGCAGCTCTCAAGCGGGGGCCCTCAATGAGCAGTTCTTC.

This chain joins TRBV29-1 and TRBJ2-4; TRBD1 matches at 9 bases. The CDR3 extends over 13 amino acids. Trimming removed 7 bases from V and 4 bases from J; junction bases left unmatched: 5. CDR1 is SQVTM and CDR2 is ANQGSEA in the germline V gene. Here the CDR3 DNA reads TGCAGCGGTGCCGGGACAGGGAAAAACATTCAGTACTTC. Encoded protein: CSGAGTGKNIQYF.

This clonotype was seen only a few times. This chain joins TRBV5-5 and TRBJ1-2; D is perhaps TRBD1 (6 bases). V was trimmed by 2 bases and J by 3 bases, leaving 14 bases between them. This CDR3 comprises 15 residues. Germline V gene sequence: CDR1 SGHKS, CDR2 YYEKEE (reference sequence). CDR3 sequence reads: CASSFIDRPDYGYTF. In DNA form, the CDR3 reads TGTGCCAGCAGCTTTATAGACAGGCCGGACTATGGCTACACCTTC.

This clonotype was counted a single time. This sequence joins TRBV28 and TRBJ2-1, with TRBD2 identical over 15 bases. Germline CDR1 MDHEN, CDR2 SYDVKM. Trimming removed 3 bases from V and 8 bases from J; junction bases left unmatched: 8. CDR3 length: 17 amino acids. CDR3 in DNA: TGTGCCAGCAGTTTCCCGGGACTAGCGGGAGGAAGATATGAGCAGTTCTTC. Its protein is CASSFPGLAGGRYEQFF. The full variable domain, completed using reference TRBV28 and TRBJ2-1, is DVKVTQSSRYLVKRTGEKVFLECVQDMDHENMFWYRQDPGLGLRLIYFSYDVKMKEKGDIPEGYSVSREKKERFSLILESASTNQTSMYLCASSFPGLAGGRYEQFFGPGTRLTVL.

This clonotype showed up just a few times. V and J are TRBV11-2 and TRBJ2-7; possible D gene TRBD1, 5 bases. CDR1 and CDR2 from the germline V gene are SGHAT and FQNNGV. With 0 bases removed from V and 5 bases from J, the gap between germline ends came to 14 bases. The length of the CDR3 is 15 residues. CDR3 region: CASSLDRARANEQYF. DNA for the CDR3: TGTGCCAGCAGCTTAGATAGGGCCAGGGCTAACGAGCAGTACTTC.

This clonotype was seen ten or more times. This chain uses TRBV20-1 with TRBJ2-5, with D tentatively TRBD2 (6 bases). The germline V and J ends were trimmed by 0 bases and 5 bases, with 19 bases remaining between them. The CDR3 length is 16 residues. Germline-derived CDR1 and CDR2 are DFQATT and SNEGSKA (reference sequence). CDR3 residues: CSARDWSGAQTETQYF. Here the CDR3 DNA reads TGCAGTGCTAGAGATTGGTCGGGAGCCCAGACGGAGACCCAGTACTTC.

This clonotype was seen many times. CDR3 in amino acids: CASSYSRVSSSYNSPLHF. DNA of the CDR3: TGTGCCAGCAGTTACTCGAGAGTTTCGAGCTCCTATAATTCACCCCTCCACTTT. V usage is TRBV6-6 and J usage is TRBJ1-6; no definite D call. The CDR3 spans 18 residues. V dropped 0 bases and J dropped 0 bases, with 12 bases sitting between them. Germline values: CDR1 MNHNY, CDR2 SVGAGI (reference sequence).

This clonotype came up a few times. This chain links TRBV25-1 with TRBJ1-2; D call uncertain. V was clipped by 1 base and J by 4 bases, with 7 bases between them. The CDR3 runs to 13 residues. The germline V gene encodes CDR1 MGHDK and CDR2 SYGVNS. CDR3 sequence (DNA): TGTGCCAGCAGTGAATCGGATTCCTATGGCTACACCTTC. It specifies CASSESDSYGYTF.

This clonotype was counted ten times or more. CDR3 in DNA: TGTGCCAGCAGCACTGAACGGACGGCAAAAGAGACCCAGTACTTC. It specifies CASSTERTAKETQYF. The genes are TRBV6-2 or TRBV6-3 and TRBJ2-5; D ambiguous. The ends were cut back, 6 bases at V and 3 bases at J, with 17 bases in the middle. The CDR3 has 15 amino acids. Germline CDR1 MNHEY, CDR2 SVGEGT.

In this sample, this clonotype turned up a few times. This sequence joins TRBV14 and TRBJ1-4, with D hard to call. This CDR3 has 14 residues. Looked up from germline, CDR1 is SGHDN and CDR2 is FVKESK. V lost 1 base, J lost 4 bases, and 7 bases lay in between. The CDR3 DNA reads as TGTGCCAGCAGCCAAGTAGGCCTTAATGAAAAACTGTTTTTT. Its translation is CASSQVGLNEKLFF.

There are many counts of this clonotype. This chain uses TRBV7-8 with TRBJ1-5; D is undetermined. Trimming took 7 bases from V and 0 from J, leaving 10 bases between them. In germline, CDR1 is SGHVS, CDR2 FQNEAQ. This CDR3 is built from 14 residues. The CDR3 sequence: CASNPQDSNQPQHF. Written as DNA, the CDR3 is TGTGCCAGCAACCCCCAGGATAGCAATCAGCCCCAGCATTTT.

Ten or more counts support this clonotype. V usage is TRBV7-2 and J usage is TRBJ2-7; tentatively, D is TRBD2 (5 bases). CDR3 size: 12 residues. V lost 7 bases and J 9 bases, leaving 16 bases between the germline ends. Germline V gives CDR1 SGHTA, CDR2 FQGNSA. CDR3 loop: CASTLDAGGQYF. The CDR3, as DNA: TGTGCCAGCACCTTGGACGCCGGAGGGCAGTACTTC.

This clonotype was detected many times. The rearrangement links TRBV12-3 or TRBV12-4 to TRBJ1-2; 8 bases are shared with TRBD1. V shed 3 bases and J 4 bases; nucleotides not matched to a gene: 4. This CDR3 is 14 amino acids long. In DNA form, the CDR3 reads TGTGCCAGCAGTTTTCCCGGACAGGGCTATGGCTACACCTTC. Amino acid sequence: CASSFPGQGYGYTF.

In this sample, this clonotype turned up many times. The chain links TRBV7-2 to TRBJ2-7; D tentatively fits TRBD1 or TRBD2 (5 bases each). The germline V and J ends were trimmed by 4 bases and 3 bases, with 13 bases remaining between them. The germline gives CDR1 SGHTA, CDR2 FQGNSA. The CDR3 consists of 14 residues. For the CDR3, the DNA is TGTGCCAGCAGCTCACCGGGACGGCACTACGAGCAGTACTTC. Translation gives CASSSPGRHYEQYF.

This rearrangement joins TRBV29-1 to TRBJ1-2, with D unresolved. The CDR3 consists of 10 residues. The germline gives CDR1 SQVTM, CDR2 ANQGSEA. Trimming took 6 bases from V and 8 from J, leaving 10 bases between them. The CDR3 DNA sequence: TGCAGCGTCTACAGTGGCGGCTACACCTTC. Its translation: CSVYSGGYTF.